This T cell receptor beta chain came from a study of blood T cell repertoires in COVID-19. As for the study in general: COVID-19 samples collected from the United States, Italy and Spain covered acute and convalescent phases.

Individuals aged roughly 18 to 100 years were recruited from about two dozen US areas. In the original processing: Reference gene primers were amplified, and this amplification served to estimate nucleated cell counts. Data came from immunoSEQ multiplex PCR; TCRdb stores just in-frame clones and leaves some out. That table supplies the V and J calls and clone size; D and trimming were determined from the DNA. The table shows 200,000 to 250,000 clones, with 85% to 90% occurring only once. Germline CDR1 and CDR2: MNHNS and SASEGT. Trimming stripped 3 bases from V and 4 bases from J, with 12 bases between. The CDR3 has 14 residues.

The chain couples TRBV6-1 to TRBJ1-2; no clear D. Specimen: PBMCs or T cells enriched from blood (not recorded which). The sequence was collected from a man in his fifties who had been exposed to COVID-19. The CDR3: CASSDTQEVYGYTF. The CDR3 DNA follows: TGTGCCAGCAGTGATACCCAGGAGGTCTATGGCTACACCTTC.